The rows below give T cell receptor beta chains drawn from one sample of a study of blood T cell repertoires in COVID-19. Profiled with immunoSEQ multiplex PCR; TCRdb holds only in-frame clones, not every one. The table has about 220,000 clones, around four fifths seen once. Sequencing was done on a sample of peripheral blood. The receptors were gathered from a woman aged 50 to 60 with acute or convalescent COVID-19. The CDR3 runs from the conserved cysteine through the conserved F or W. A D gene is named only where the DNA matches it firmly. Where a row states a size, it is once, few, many or the class of an expanded clone; other rows omit it.

abundance	v_gene	j_gene	d_gene	CDR3nt	CDR3aa
.	TRBV6-5	TRBJ2-3	TRBD1	TGTGCCAGCAGCCTAACAGGGGGCCGCACAGATACGCAGTATTTT	CASSLTGGRTDTQYF
.	TRBV24-1	TRBJ2-4	TRBD1	TGTGCCACCAGTGACGCAACTCGGGACAGCAAAAACATTCAGTACTTC	CATSDATRDSKNIQYF
.	TRBV27	TRBJ1-5	.	TGTGCCAGCAGTTTGAATGCAGGACAGCCCCAGCATTTT	CASSLNAGQPQHF
.	TRBV28	TRBJ2-5	.	TGTGCCAGCAGTTCCGACAGGAAAGAGACCCAGTACTTC	CASSSDRKETQYF
few	TRBV15	TRBJ2-1	TRBD1	TGTGCCACCAGCCGGGACAGGGGGCTTGGCAATGAGCAGTTCTTC	CATSRDRGLGNEQFF
.	TRBV2	TRBJ1-5	.	TGTGCCAGCAGTGGATCACGGAATCAGCCCCAGCATTTT	CASSGSRNQPQHF
.	TRBV25-1	TRBJ2-7	TRBD2	TGTGCCAGCAGTGAAGGTAGCGGGAGGGCTCACGAGCAGTACTTC	CASSEGSGRAHEQYF
.	TRBV19	TRBJ2-6	.	TGTGCCAGTAGCAGTCCCGGGACACGCTCTGGGGCCAACGTCCTGACTTTC	CASSSPGTRSGANVLTF
.	TRBV10-1	TRBJ2-3	TRBD2	TGCGCCAGCAGTGAGTCGAGGCGGGAGCTCTCAGATACGCAGTATTTT	CASSESRRELSDTQYF
.	TRBV7-9	TRBJ2-7	TRBD1	TGTGCCAGCAGCTTAGAGGTCGTTACAGGGGTCTCCTACGAGCAGTACTTC	CASSLEVVTGVSYEQYF
.	TRBV6-5	TRBJ2-7	TRBD2	TGTGCCAGCAGCCGGGAACTAGCGGGTTCCTACGAGCAGTACTTC	CASSRELAGSYEQYF
.	TRBV28	TRBJ2-3	TRBD2	TGTGCCAGCCAGTCGCCAGCGGGAGGACGTACAGATACGCAGTATTTT	CASQSPAGGRTDTQYF
.	TRBV4-1	TRBJ1-1	.	TGCGCCAGCAGCCAAGGACCCGGTGTGGGGGAGGGTGAAGCTTTCTTT	CASSQGPGVGEGEAFF
.	TRBV27	TRBJ2-2	TRBD2	TGTGCCAGCAGCCCCATGGCGGGAGGGCCGAACACCGGGGAGCTGTTTTTT	CASSPMAGGPNTGELFF
.	TRBV7-2	TRBJ1-5	.	TGTGCCAGCAGCACATGGGGGGGGCGGCTTCATTTT	CASSTWGGRLHF
.	TRBV2	TRBJ1-5	TRBD1	TGTGCCAGCAGTGAAGCGCTTGGAGGGGGCGGGTATCAGCCCCAGCATTTT	CASSEALGGGGYQPQHF
few	TRBV6-5	TRBJ2-2	.	TGTGCCAGCAGCCGCGGAGGGACCCACACCGGGGAGCTGTTTTTT	CASSRGGTHTGELFF
.	TRBV3-1/TRBV3-2	TRBJ1-1	TRBD1	TGTGCCAGCAGCCAAGATTTAGTCTTTGGTCCAGGGGGCAACACTGAAGCTTTCTTT	CASSQDLVFGPGGNTEAFF
.	TRBV5-1	TRBJ1-1	.	TGCGCCAGCAGCCGATTGACTGAGAAATCGACTAGGGACACTGAAGCTTTCTTT	CASSRLTEKSTRDTEAFF
.	TRBV5-4	TRBJ2-7	TRBD2	TGTGCCAGCAGCCCATCTCGGACTAGCGGGAGGGCCCACGAGCAGTACTTC	CASSPSRTSGRAHEQYF
.	TRBV19	TRBJ2-3	.	TGTGCCAGTAGTATGAGGACTACAGATACGCAGTATTTT	CASSMRTTDTQYF
.	TRBV3-1/TRBV3-2	TRBJ2-7	TRBD2	TGTGCCAGCAGCCCTGGGACTACCTACGAGCAGTACTTC	CASSPGTTYEQYF
few	TRBV5-5	TRBJ2-7	TRBD2	TGTGCCAGCAGCACGGGACTACCGAAGGACTACGAGCAGTACTTC	CASSTGLPKDYEQYF
once	TRBV4-1	TRBJ2-7	.	TGCGCCAGCAGCCAAGATGAGGCGGGATATTACGAGCAGTACTTC	CASSQDEAGYYEQYF
once	TRBV12-3/TRBV12-4	TRBJ2-1	.	TGTGCCAGCAGTCTAGCGCGCAATGAGCAGTTCTTC	CASSLARNEQFF
.	TRBV24-1	TRBJ2-1	.	TGTGCCACCCGGGAGTCTAACAATGAGCAGTTCTTC	CATRESNNEQFF
few	TRBV14	TRBJ2-1	.	TGTGCCAGCAGCCAAGAAAGGAGGACAGCCTACAATGAGCAGTTCTTC	CASSQERRTAYNEQFF
.	TRBV4-1	TRBJ2-1	TRBD1	TGCGCCAGCAGCCAAGATCGAGCCAGGGGGACCTCCTACAATGAGCAGTTCTTC	CASSQDRARGTSYNEQFF
.	TRBV9	TRBJ2-5	.	TGTGCCAGCAGTCTCGGTCCGGCGGGGGAGACCCAGTACTTC	CASSLGPAGETQYF
.	TRBV2	TRBJ1-2	TRBD1	TGTGCCAGCAGTCCCAGGACAGGGGGACTCTCTGACACCTTC	CASSPRTGGLSDTF
.	TRBV6-5	TRBJ2-7	TRBD1	TGTGCCAGCAGGGGGACAGGGCTGTACGAGCAGTACTTC	CASRGTGLYEQYF
.	TRBV13	TRBJ1-5	.	TGTGCCAGCAGCTTAGGTACAGGGAGCAATCAGCCCCAGCATTTT	CASSLGTGSNQPQHF
.	TRBV9	TRBJ1-2	.	TGTGCCAGCAGCCTCACCGGACAAGAGAACTATGGCTACACCTTC	CASSLTGQENYGYTF
.	TRBV11-2	TRBJ2-1	.	TGTGCCAGCAGCTATACGACCGGAACGGGACATTACAATGAGCAGTTCTTC	CASSYTTGTGHYNEQFF
few	TRBV6-5	TRBJ1-2	.	TGTGCCAGCCGAGGCTATGGCTACACCTTC	CASRGYGYTF
.	TRBV3-1/TRBV3-2	TRBJ2-1	TRBD2	TGTGCCAGCAGCCCACCTACTAGCGACTCCTACAATGAGCAGTTCTTC	CASSPPTSDSYNEQFF
.	TRBV28	TRBJ1-1	.	TGTGCCAGCAGTTTAATTGGGAGGGGGGGCGACACTGAAGCTTTCTTT	CASSLIGRGGDTEAFF
.	TRBV6-5	TRBJ2-7	TRBD1	TGTGCCAGCAGTTACGGGACAGGGGGCGACGAGCAGTACTTC	CASSYGTGGDEQYF
.	TRBV10-3	TRBJ2-3	TRBD2	TGTGCCATCACTAGCGGGAGCACAGATACGCAGTATTTT	CAITSGSTDTQYF
.	TRBV12-3/TRBV12-4	TRBJ2-3	.	TGTGCCAGCACCTCCCGGAGGACAGATACGCAGTATTTT	CASTSRRTDTQYF
.	TRBV6-1	TRBJ1-5	TRBD1	TGTGCCAGCAGTGAGATCTGGGGACAGGCAAACCCGGTTCGGCCCCAGCATTTT	CASSEIWGQANPVRPQHF
.	TRBV2	TRBJ2-7	.	TGTGCCAGCCAAGGCGGAGGGAGAGGCGAGCAGTACTTC	CASQGGGRGEQYF
.	TRBV7-9	TRBJ2-7	TRBD2	TGTGCCAGCAGCCCGAGACTAGCGGGAGAGTACGAGCAGTACTTC	CASSPRLAGEYEQYF
.	TRBV6-5	TRBJ1-4	TRBD1	TGTGCCAGCAGTTACGGGACAGACGAAAAACTGTTTTTT	CASSYGTDEKLFF
.	TRBV15	TRBJ2-1	.	TGTGCCACCAGCAGAGATCCCCAGGGAAGGTTTAATGAGCAGTTCTTC	CATSRDPQGRFNEQFF
.	TRBV10-3	TRBJ1-3	.	TGTGCCATCAGTGAGCCCCCAGGAGTAGCAGGGCTAGGGGACACCATATATTTT	CAISEPPGVAGLGDTIYF
.	TRBV6-2/TRBV6-3	TRBJ2-2	TRBD1	TGTGCCAGCAGTGGCTGGGACAGGGGGCATACCGGGGAGCTGTTTTTT	CASSGWDRGHTGELFF
.	TRBV3-1/TRBV3-2	TRBJ2-7	TRBD2	TGTGCCAGCAGCCAAGATCCGGAGCGGGGGAGCTCCTACGAGCAGTACTTC	CASSQDPERGSSYEQYF
.	TRBV7-2	TRBJ2-7	.	TGTGCCAGCAGCTCACGGAGTATGACGACCTACGAGCAGTACTTC	CASSSRSMTTYEQYF
once	TRBV30	TRBJ1-2	.	TGTGCCTGGAGTTCGTCAATCGGTGGCTACACCTTC	CAWSSSIGGYTF